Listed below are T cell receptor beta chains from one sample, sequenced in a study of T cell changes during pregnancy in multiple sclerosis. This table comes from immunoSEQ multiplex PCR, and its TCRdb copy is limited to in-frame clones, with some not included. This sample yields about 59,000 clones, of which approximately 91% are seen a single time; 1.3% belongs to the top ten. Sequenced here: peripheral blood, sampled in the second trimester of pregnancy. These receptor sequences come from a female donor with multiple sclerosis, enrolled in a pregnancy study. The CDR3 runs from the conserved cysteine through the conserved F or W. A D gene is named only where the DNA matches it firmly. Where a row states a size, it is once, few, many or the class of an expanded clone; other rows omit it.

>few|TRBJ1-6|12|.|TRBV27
TGTGCCAGCAGTTTAAAGCAGGGACCCCTCCACTTT
CASSLKQGPLHF
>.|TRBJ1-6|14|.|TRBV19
TGTGCCAGTAGTGATTACACAGGGTATTCACCCCTCCACTTT
CASSDYTGYSPLHF
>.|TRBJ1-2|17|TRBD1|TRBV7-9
TGTGCCAGCAGCTTTACCCCAGGGACAGGGCGTGACTATGGCTACACCTTC
CASSFTPGTGRDYGYTF
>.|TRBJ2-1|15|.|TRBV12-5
TGTGCTAGTGGTTTGTCCAGGGGATCCTACAATGAGCAGTTCTTC
CASGLSRGSYNEQFF
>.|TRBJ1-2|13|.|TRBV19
TGTGCCAGTAGTATCGGAGGGACCTATGGCTACACCTTC
CASSIGGTYGYTF
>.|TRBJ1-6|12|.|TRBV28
TGTGCCAGCAGTTTCTGGACGGGAACTCTCCACTTT
CASSFWTGTLHF
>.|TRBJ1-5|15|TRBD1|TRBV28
TGTGCCAGCAGTTTAGGGGACAGGGATAATCAGCCCCAGCATTTT
CASSLGDRDNQPQHF
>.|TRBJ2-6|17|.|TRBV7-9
TGTGCCAGCCCGAACAGGGAGCCGAGCTCTGGGGCCAACGTCCTGACTTTC
CASPNREPSSGANVLTF
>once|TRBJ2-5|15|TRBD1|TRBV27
TGTGCCAGCAGTCGAACAGGGGGCCTCAAAGAGACCCAGTACTTC
CASSRTGGLKETQYF
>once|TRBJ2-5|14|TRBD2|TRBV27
TGTGCCACCGGGGGGGTAGCGGGGGCTGAGACCCAGTACTTC
CATGGVAGAETQYF
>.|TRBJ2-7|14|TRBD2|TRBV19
TGTGCCAGCTCCTTAGCGGGGGGCCCTTACGAGCAGTACTTC
CASSLAGGPYEQYF
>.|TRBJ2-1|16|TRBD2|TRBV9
TGTGCCAGCAGCGTAGGGGGTAGCGGGGGTTACAATGAGCAGTTCTTC
CASSVGGSGGYNEQFF
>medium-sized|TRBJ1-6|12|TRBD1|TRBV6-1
TGTGCCAGCAGAGACACAGGGGTACCCCTCCACTTT
CASRDTGVPLHF
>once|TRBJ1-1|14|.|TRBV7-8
TGTGCCAGCAGCCCCCGCGAGGGATACACTGAAGCTTTCTTT
CASSPREGYTEAFF
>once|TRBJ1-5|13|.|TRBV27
TGTGCCAGCAGCTCAGGGGTGGTTCAGCCCCAGCATTTT
CASSSGVVQPQHF
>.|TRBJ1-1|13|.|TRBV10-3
TGTGCCATCAGTGGGGGGGGGAACACTGAAGCTTTCTTT
CAISGGGNTEAFF
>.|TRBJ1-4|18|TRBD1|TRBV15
TGTGCCACCAGCAGAGGAGGGACAGGACCTTTAGCTAATGAAAAACTGTTTTTT
CATSRGGTGPLANEKLFF
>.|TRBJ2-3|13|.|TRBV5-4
TGTGCCAGCAGAAGAGGGCACGGAGATACGCAGTATTTT
CASRRGHGDTQYF
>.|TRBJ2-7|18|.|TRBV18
TGTGCCAGCTCACCACGCTCCGGTACCGGGGGGCCCTACTACGAGCAGTACTTC
CASSPRSGTGGPYYEQYF
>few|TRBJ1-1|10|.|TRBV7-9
TGTGCCAGCGAGGGATCTGAAGCTTTCTTT
CASEGSEAFF
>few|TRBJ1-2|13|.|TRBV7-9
TGTGCCAGCAGCTTAGACAGGATTTATGGCTACACCTTC
CASSLDRIYGYTF
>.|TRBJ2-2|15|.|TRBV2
TGTGCCAGCAGTGTGGTCTCAGGGGCGAACGGGGAGCTGTTTTTT
CASSVVSGANGELFF
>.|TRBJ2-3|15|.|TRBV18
TGTGCCAGCTCACCAGGGACTCTGGGCACAGATACGCAGTATTTT
CASSPGTLGTDTQYF
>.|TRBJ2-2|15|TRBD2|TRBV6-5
TGTGCCAGCAGTTACTCGGGGGGGACGGCCGGGGAGCTGTTTTTT
CASSYSGGTAGELFF
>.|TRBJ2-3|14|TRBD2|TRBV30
TGTGCCTGGAGTCGGGGCGGGGGGGAGGATACGCAGTATTTT
CAWSRGGGEDTQYF
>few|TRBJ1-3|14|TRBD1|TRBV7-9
TGTGCCAGCAGCTCCGACAGGGAGGGAAACACCATATATTTT
CASSSDREGNTIYF
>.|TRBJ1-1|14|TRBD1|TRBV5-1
TGCGCCAGCAGCTTTGAGGGGGCGAGGACTGAAGCTTTCTTT
CASSFEGARTEAFF
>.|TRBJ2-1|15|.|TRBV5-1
TGCGCCAGCAGCTTGGGCGGTGTATCCTACAATGAGCAGTTCTTC
CASSLGGVSYNEQFF
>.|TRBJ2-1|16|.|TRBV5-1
TGCGCCAGCAGCGAGCAAGCCGACAGGTCCTACAATGAGCAGTTCTTC
CASSEQADRSYNEQFF
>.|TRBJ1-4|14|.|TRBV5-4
TGTGCCAGCAGCTTGGGGGGCCTTAATGAAAAACTGTTTTTT
CASSLGGLNEKLFF
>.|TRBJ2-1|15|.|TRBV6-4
TGTGCCAGCAGTGACTCGGGTAGCGACTACAATGAGCAGTTCTTC
CASSDSGSDYNEQFF
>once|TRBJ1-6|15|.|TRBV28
TGTGCCAGCAGTTCCGCCCAGAAGTTGGATTCACCCCTCCACTTT
CASSSAQKLDSPLHF
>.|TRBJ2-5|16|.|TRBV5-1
TGCGCCAGCAGCTTGGATCCGGGGGGCGGCAAGGAGGCCCAGTACTTC
CASSLDPGGGKEAQYF
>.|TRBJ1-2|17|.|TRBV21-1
TGTGCCAGCAGCAAAGCGCGGGGGGGGCCGCCTAACTATGGCTACACCTTC
CASSKARGGPPNYGYTF
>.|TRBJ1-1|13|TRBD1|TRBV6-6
TGTGCCAGCAGGCCTGGGACAGTCACTGAAGCTTTCTTT
CASRPGTVTEAFF
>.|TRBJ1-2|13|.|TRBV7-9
TGTGCCAGCGTGAAAGGGGGATTACAGGGCTACACCTTC
CASVKGGLQGYTF
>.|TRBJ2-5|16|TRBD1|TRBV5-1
TGCGCCAGCAGCTTAGTGGGGGCAGGGGGCATGGAGACCCAGTACTTC
CASSLVGAGGMETQYF
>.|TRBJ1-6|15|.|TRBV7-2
TGTGCCAGCAGCTTAAACAGGGTTAAAAATTCACCCCTCCACTTT
CASSLNRVKNSPLHF
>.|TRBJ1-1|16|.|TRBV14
TGTGCCAGCAGCCAAGAAGGAGGTCCGAGGCCCACTGAAGCTTTCTTT
CASSQEGGPRPTEAFF
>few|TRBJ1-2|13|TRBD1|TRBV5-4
TGTGCCAGCAGCCCGACAGGGTTCTATGGCTACACCTTC
CASSPTGFYGYTF
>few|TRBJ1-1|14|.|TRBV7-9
TGTGCCAGCAGCTTAGGAGGTCTGGGGGGGAGAGCTTTCTTT
CASSLGGLGGRAFF
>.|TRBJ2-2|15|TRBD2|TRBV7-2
TGTGCCAGCAGCTTAGCGCGGGGGGGCATCGGGGAGCTGTTTTTT
CASSLARGGIGELFF
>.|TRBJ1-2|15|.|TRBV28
TGTGCCAGCAGTTTGAAGGGGCCCTCTAACTATGGCTACACCTTC
CASSLKGPSNYGYTF
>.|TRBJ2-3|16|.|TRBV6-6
TGTGCCAGCAGTTATGTCGGGCCCTCCAGGGGAGATACGCAGTATTTT
CASSYVGPSRGDTQYF
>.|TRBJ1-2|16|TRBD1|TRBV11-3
TGTGCCAGCAGCCTTGACAGGGGGCGCGTCCCCTATGGCTACACCTTC
CASSLDRGRVPYGYTF
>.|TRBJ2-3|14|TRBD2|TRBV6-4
TGTGCCAGCAGTAGCGGGGGGGCCACAGATACGCAGTATTTT
CASSSGGATDTQYF
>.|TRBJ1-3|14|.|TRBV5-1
TGCGCCAGCAGCTTGGAGGGGACTGGAAACACCATATATTTT
CASSLEGTGNTIYF
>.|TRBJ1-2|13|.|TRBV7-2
TGTGCCAGCAGCTTGGGGACTAGCTATGGCTACACCTTC
CASSLGTSYGYTF